The sequence of this T cell receptor (beta chain) was determined in a study of shared clonotypes between healthy human individuals. Study-wide context: Plates per donor: three CD4 naive, three CD4 memory, two CD8 naive, one CD8 memory. Findings of the study overall: Relative to their counterparts shared across all four donors, non-shared clonotypes exhibited diminished generation probabilities.

V shed 6 bases and J 7 bases; nucleotides not matched to a gene: 3. The CDR3 contains 12 residues. Germline V gene data show CDR1 as SQVTM and CDR2 as ANQGSEA. In the original processing: ImmunoSEQ only sent back junction sequences with no quality scores, so filtering was done differently. Clones were sequenced by immunoSEQ multiplex PCR, and TCRdb holds only the in-frame ones, with some missing. V, J and clone size were drawn from that table, and D and trimming were deduced from the DNA. The profile shows roughly 2.1 million clones, 93% of them singletons. To note about this clone: Its antigen is currently unknown.

The naive CD8 subset, CD45RO-negative cells positively selected for CCR7, excluded terminally differentiated effector memory CD45RA+ cells. The J gene is TRBJ1-4, the V gene TRBV29-1, with 9 positions matching TRBD1. The TCR sequence derives from a man younger than 30 in good health. Some clones in this sample may be carry-over from other donors' samples. Sequencing was carried out using naive CD8+ T cells from PBMCs. CDR3 amino acids: CSVGTGSEKLFF. The CDR3, as DNA: TGCAGCGTAGGGACAGGGAGTGAAAAACTGTTTTTT.